The rows below give T cell receptor beta chains drawn from one sample of a study of blood T cell repertoires in COVID-19. Only in-frame clones appear in the TCRdb table, and some are missing; sequencing was by immunoSEQ multiplex PCR. Of under 130,000 clones listed, over 75% are singletons. Sample: peripheral blood. The receptor set was obtained from a human donor in a cohort sampled during active or convalescent COVID-19. Both conserved end residues are part of each CDR3. Each record gives: V gene, CDR3 length, J gene, CDR3 protein.

v_gene: TRBV5-5
len: 15
j_gene: TRBJ1-4
CDR3aa: CASSTGLGVNEKLFF

v_gene: TRBV2
len: 15
j_gene: TRBJ2-2
CDR3aa: CASIRGGRDTGELFF

v_gene: TRBV5-1
len: 13
j_gene: TRBJ2-2
CDR3aa: CASSLTETGELFF

v_gene: TRBV7-9
len: 16
j_gene: TRBJ1-6
CDR3aa: CASSLRAGTNNSPLHF

v_gene: TRBV2
len: 14
j_gene: TRBJ1-6
CDR3aa: CASRRPGTISPLHF

v_gene: TRBV7-9
len: 14
j_gene: TRBJ2-2
CDR3aa: CASSLGGNTGELFF

v_gene: TRBV3-1/TRBV3-2
len: 14
j_gene: TRBJ1-2
CDR3aa: CASSQGSGLYGYTF

v_gene: TRBV5-1
len: 15
j_gene: TRBJ2-5
CDR3aa: CASSLAPTSEETQYF

v_gene: TRBV3-1/TRBV3-2
len: 17
j_gene: TRBJ1-2
CDR3aa: CASSQGPGLPTGYGYTF

v_gene: TRBV7-2
len: 12
j_gene: TRBJ2-3
CDR3aa: CASSVVAGTQYF